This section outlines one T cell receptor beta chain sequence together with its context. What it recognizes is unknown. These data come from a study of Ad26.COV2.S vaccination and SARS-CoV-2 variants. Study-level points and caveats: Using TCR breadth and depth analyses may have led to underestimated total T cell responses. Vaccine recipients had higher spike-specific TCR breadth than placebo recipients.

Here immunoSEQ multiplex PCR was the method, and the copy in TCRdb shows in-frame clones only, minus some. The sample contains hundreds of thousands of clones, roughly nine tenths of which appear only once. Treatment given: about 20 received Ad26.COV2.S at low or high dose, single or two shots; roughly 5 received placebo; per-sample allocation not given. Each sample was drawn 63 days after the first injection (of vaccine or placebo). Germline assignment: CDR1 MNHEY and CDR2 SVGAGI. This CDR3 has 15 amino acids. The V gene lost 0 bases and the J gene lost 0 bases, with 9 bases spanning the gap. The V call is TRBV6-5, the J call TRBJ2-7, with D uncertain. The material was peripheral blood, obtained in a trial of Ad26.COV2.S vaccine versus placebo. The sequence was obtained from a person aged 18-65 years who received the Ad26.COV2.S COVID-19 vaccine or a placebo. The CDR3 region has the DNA TGTGCCAGCAGTTACTCTACAGCGAGCTCCTACGAGCAGTACTTC. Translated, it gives CASSYSTASSYEQYF.